This paragraph covers one TCR beta chain sequence. Its cognate antigen is unknown. The stimulus was an HIV-1 Gag 15-mer peptide pool, about 1.1 ug/peptide/mL. CD40L-negative CD69-negative CD45RO-high memory CD4+ T cells were sorted as populations depleted of antigen-responding cells. Stimulated PBMCs had first been depleted of CD8+ T cells. This entry comes from a study of persistence of HIV-infected CD4 T cells. On the study more broadly: The sample holds CD4+ T cells responsive to CMV or HIV-1 Gag.

General study results and limits: Degenerate expanded CDR3beta sequences were enriched among CMV- and Gag-responding cells.

The immunoSEQ assay was version 4, run in survey mode. Data came from immunoSEQ multiplex PCR; TCRdb stores just in-frame clones and leaves some out. This repertoire shows about 36,000 clones, around 86% found once; its top ten account for around 0.97%. Germline-derived CDR1 and CDR2 are SGHRS and YFSETQ. The CDR3 is made up of 15 amino acids. The V gene end was trimmed by 4 bases and the J gene end by 4 bases; junction bases not matched to a gene: 6. This TCR was sampled from an adult with HIV. The donor label of this sample is uncertain. This sample comprised cultured CD4+ T cells from PBMCs, obtained from a patient who received antiretroviral therapy. The rearrangement uses TRBV5-1 and TRBJ2-3; 10 nucleotides line up with TRBD1. This CDR3 reads CASSAGTGDSDTQYF. DNA for the CDR3: TGCGCCAGCAGCGCCGGGACAGGGGATTCAGATACGCAGTATTTT.